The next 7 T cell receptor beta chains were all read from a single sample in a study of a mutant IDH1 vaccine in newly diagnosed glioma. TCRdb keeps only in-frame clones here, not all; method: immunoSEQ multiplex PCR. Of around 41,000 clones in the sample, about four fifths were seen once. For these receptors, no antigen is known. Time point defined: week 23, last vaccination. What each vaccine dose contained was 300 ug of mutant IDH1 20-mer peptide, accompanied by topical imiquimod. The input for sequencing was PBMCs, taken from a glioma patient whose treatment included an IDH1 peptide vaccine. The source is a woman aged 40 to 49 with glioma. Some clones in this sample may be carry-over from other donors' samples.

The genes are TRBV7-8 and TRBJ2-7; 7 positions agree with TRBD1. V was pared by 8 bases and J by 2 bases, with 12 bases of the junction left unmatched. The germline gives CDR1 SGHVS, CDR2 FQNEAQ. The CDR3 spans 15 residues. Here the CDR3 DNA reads TGTGCCAGCGGGAACCGGGACAGTTCTCCCTACGAGCAGTACTTC. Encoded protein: CASGNRDSSPYEQYF.

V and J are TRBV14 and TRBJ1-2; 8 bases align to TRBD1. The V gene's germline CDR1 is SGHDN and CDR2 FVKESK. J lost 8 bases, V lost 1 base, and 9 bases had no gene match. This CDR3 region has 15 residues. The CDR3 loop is CASSQVSRGRGGYTF. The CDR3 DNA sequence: TGTGCCAGCAGCCAAGTTTCCAGGGGGCGAGGGGGCTACACCTTC.

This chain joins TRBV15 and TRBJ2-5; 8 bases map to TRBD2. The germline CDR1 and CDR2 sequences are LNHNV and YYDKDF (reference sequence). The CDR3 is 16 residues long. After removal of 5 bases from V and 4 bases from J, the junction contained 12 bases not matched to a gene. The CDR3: CATSPTPGGGGETQYF. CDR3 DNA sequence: TGTGCCACCAGCCCCACGCCGGGAGGGGGTGGAGAGACCCAGTACTTC.

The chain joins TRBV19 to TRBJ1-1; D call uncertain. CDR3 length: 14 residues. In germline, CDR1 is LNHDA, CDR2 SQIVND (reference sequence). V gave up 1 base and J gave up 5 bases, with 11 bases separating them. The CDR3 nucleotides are TGTGCCAGTAGTATAGGTCGGGGTGCGACTGAAGCTTTCTTT. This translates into CASSIGRGATEAFF.

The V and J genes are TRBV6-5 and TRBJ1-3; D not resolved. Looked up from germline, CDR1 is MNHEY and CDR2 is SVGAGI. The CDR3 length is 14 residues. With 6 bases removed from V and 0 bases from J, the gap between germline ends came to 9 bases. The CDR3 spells CASRPQFSGNTIYF. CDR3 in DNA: TGTGCCAGCAGGCCTCAGTTCTCTGGAAACACCATATATTTT.

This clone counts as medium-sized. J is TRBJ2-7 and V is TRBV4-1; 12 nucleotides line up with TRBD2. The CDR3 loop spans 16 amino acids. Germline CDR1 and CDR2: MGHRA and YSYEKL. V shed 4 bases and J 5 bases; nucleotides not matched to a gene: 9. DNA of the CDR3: TGCGCCAGCAGCCTGATACCCGGACTAGCGGGAAACGAGCAGTACTTC. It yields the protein CASSLIPGLAGNEQYF.

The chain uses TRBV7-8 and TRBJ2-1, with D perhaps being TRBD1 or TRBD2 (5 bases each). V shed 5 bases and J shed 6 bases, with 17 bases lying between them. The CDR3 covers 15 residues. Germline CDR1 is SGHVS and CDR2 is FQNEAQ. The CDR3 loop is CASSVGPRGGNEQFF. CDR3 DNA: TGTGCCAGCAGCGTTGGGCCCCGTGGGGGCAATGAGCAGTTCTTC.